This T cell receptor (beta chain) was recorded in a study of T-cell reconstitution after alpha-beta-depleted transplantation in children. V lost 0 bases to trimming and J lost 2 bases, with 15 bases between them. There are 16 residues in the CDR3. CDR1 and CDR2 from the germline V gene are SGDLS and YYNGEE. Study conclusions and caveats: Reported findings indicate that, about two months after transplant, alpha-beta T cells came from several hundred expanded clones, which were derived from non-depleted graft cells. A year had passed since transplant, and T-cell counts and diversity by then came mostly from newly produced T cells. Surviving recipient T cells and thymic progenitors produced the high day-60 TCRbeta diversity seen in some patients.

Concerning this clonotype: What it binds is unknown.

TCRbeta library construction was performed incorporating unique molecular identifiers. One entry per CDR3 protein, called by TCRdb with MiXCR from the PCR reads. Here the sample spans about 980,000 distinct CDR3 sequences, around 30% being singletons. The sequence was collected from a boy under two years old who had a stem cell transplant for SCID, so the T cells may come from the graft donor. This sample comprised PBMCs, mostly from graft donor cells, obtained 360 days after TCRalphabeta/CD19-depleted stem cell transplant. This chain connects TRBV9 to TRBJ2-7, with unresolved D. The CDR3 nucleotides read TGTGCCAGCAGCGTAGGCGGAAATCCCTCCACCTACGAGCAGTACTTC. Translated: CASSVGGNPSTYEQYF.